This T cell receptor beta chain was obtained from a study of T cell responses to AZD1222 COVID-19 vaccine. As for the study in general: Pooled in the analysis were second doses at about 4 or about 12 weeks. Study-wide points: Clonal diversity was possibly underestimated, and white British individuals and females predominated among donors. The study identified only a handful of AZD1222 recipients as seropositive at baseline. Targets within unmutated variant regions were reportedly found for nearly half of spike-specific TCRs.

Only in-frame clones appear in the TCRdb table, and some are missing; sequencing was by immunoSEQ multiplex PCR. The sample includes more than 140,000 clones, 70% to 90% of them seen just once. V lost 6 bases, J lost 0 bases, and 21 bases lay in between. There are 19 residues in the CDR3. The germline CDR1 and CDR2 sequences are MRHNA and SNTAGT. Remarks on this clone: Its target is unknown.

The source material was peripheral blood, sampled on day 0 of AZD1222 vaccination. This chain joins TRBV6-4 and TRBJ1-6; D uncertain. This TCR was recovered from an adult in good health. The CDR3 DNA reads as TGTGCCAGCAGGGCGATGGGAAGTTGGGAACGCTCCTATAATTCACCCCTCCACTTT. Protein: CASRAMGSWERSYNSPLHF.